The next 5 T cell receptor beta chains were all read from a single sample in a study of CD8+CD57+ T cells in acquired aplastic anemia. Sequencing involved patients with CD8+CD57+ cell expansion previously shown by flow cytometry. Both TCR beta VDJ combination and CDR3 sequence profiling were carried out. Genomic DNA was the template for this profiling. Using its own MiXCR run on the reads, TCRdb lists one record per CDR3 protein. The sample contains under 200,000 distinct CDR3 sequences, more than 40% of which appear only once. The sequenced sample consisted of sorted CD4+, CD8+, or CD8+CD57+ T cells (not recorded which) from PBMCs. These TCRs come from a human donor with aplastic anemia.

For this clonotype: A much larger clone differs from this one at a single base, so this may be a read error. The rearrangement links TRBV6-1 to TRBJ1-1, with 9 bases aligning to TRBD1. V was clipped by 8 bases and J by 5 bases; unmatched bases: 9. Germline V lookup: CDR1 MNHNS, CDR2 SASEGT. This CDR3 contains 14 residues. Written as DNA, the CDR3 is TGTGCCAGCGGTCCAGCTGGGACAGGGACTGAAGCTTTCTTT. This translates into CASGPAGTGTEAFF.

DNA of the CDR3: TGTGCCAGCAGCTTATACGACGCAGATACGCAGTATTTT. It is translated as CASSLYDADTQYF. J is TRBJ2-3 and V is TRBV7-8; D not resolved. This CDR3 is 13 amino acids long. Germline CDR1 reads SGHVS; CDR2 reads FQNEAQ. V lost 2 bases and J lost 4, with 7 bases in between.

The genes are TRBV29-1 and TRBJ1-2; D not certain. Per germline, CDR1 SQVTM and CDR2 ANQGSEA. The V end lost 7 bases, the J end lost 8 bases, and 20 bases lay between the germline ends. The CDR3 runs to 13 residues. CDR3 DNA sequence: TGCAGCGCAGCTGGCGCAGCCATCTACGGCTACACCTTC. The encoded protein is CSAAGAAIYGYTF.

This clonotype was picked up many times. The V call is TRBV4-1, the J call TRBJ1-3; D call uncertain. V was clipped by 2 bases and J by 0 bases, with 14 bases between them. CDR1 and CDR2 (germline): MGHRA, YSYEKL. The CDR3 extends over 17 amino acids. CDR3 in amino acids: CASSQSELRPSGNTIYF. CDR3 nucleotides: TGCGCCAGCAGCCAATCTGAGTTACGCCCCTCTGGAAACACCATATATTTT.

A word on this clonotype: This may be a read error, as it is one base from a much larger clone. The chain employs TRBV4-1 and TRBJ2-7; D gene uncertain. Between the trimmed V and J ends, which lost 1 base and 5 bases, there was a span of 9 bases. This CDR3 comprises 13 residues. CDR1 is MGHRA, CDR2 YSYEKL, per germline. CDR3: CASSQASVDEQYF. In nucleotides, the CDR3 is TGCGCCAGCAGCCAAGCTAGTGTGGACGAGCAGTACTTC.